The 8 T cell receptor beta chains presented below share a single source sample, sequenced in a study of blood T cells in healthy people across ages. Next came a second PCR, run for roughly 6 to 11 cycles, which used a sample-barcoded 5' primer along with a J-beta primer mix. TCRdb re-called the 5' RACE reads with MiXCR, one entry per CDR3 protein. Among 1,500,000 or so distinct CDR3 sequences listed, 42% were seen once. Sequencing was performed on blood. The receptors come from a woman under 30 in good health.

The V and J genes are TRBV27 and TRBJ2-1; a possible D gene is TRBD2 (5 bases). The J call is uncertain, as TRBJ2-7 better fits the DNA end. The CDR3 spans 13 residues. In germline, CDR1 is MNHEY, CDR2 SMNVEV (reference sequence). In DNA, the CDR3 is TGTGCCAGCAGTTTATCAGGGAGTTGGGAGCAGTACTTC. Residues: CASSLSGSWEQYF.

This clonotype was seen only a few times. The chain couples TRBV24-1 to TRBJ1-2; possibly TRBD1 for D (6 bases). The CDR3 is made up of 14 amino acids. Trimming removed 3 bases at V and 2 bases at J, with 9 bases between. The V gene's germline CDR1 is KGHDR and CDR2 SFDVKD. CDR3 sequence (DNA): TGTGCCACCAGTGATCCTGACAGGAACTATGGCTACACCTTC. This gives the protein CATSDPDRNYGYTF.

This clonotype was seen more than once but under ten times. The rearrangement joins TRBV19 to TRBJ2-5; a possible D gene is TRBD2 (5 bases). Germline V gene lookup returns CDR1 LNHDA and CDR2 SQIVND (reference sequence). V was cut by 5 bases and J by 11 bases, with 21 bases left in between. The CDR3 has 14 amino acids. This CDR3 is CASSLALVGNEQYF. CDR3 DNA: TGTGCCAGTAGTTTAGCACTAGTGGGCAATGAGCAGTACTTC. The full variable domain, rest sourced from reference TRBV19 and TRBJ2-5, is DGGITQSPKYLFRKEGQNVTLSCEQNLNHDAMYWYRQDPGQGLRLIYYSQIVNDFQKGDIAEGYSVSREKKESFPLTVTSAQKNPTAFYLCASSLALVGNEQYFGPGTRLLVL.

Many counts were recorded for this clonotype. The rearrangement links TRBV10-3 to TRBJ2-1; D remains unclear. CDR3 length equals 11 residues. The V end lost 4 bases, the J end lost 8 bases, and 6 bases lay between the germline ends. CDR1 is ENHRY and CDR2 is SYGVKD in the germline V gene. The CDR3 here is CAISVTDEQFF. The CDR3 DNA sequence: TGTGCCATCAGTGTAACGGATGAGCAGTTCTTC.

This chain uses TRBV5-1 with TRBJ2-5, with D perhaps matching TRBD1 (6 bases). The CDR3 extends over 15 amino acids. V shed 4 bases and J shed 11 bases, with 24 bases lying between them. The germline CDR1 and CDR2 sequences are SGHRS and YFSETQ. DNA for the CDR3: TGCGCCAGCAGCCCTCTGCGGGCAGGGGTTAATGAGCAGTACTTC. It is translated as CASSPLRAGVNEQYF. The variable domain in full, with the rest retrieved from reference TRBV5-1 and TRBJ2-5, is KAGVTQTPRYLIKTRGQQVTLSCSPISGHRSVSWYQQTPGQGLQFLFEYFSETQRNKGNFPGRFSGRQFSNSRSEMNVSTLELGDSALYLCASSPLRAGVNEQYFGPGTRLLVL.

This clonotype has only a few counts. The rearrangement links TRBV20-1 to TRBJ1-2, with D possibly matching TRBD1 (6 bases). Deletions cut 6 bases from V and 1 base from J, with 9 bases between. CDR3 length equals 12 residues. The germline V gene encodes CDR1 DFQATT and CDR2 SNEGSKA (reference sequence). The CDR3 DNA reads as TGCAGTGCCGACAGGAATAACTATGGCTACACCTTC. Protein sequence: CSADRNNYGYTF.

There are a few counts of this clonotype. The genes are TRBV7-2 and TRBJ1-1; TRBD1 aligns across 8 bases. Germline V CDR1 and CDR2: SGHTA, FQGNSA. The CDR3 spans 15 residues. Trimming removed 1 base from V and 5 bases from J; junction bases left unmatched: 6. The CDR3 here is CASSLGRRGHTEAFF. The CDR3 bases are TGTGCCAGCAGCTTAGGTCGCAGGGGGCATACTGAAGCTTTCTTT.

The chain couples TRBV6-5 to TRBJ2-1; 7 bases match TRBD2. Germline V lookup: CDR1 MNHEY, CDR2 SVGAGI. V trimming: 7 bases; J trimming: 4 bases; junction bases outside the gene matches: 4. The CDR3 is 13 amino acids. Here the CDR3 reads CASMISGYNEQFF. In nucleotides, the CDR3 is TGTGCCAGCATGATTAGCGGGTACAATGAGCAGTTCTTC.